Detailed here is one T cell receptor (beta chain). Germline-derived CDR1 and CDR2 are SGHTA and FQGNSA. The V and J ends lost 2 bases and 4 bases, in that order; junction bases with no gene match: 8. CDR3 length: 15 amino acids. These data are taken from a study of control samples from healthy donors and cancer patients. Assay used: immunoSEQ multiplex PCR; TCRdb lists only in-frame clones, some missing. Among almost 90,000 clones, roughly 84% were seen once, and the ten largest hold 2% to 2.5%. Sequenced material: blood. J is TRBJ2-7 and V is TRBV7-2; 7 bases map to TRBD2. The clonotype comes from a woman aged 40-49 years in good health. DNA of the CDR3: TGTGCCAGCAGCTTACGGACGGGGGGAACTTACGAGCAGTACTTC. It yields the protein CASSLRTGGTYEQYF.